Listed below are T cell receptor beta chains from one sample, sequenced in a study of cytomegalovirus exposure and HLA in healthy donors. The table came from immunoSEQ multiplex PCR; TCRdb's copy has only in-frame clones and leaves some out. The data hold about 150,000 clones, with roughly three quarters observed a single time. The sample consisted of PBMCs. The receptors shown here come from a man in his thirties or forties in good health and CMV-seropositive. Each CDR3 is given with its conserved first and last residue. The D gene is left open where the match is weak.

>TRBJ2-7|TRBD2|TRBV18
CASSPPSGGAYEQYF
TGTGCCAGCTCACCACCGAGCGGGGGCGCCTACGAGCAGTACTTC
>TRBJ2-1|NA|TRBV10-3
CAISEGSSYNEQFF
TGTGCCATCAGTGAGGGGAGCTCCTACAATGAGCAGTTCTTC
>TRBJ1-5|NA|TRBV11-2
CASSLVSDQPQHF
TGTGCCAGCAGCTTAGTCTCAGATCAGCCCCAGCATTTT
>TRBJ2-7|TRBD2|TRBV7-9
CASSVAGRTSSEQYF
TGTGCCAGCAGCGTCGCGGGGCGGACTAGCTCCGAGCAGTACTTC
>TRBJ2-7|TRBD2|TRBV7-6
CASSSGSSGGLGSYEQYF
TGTGCCAGCAGCTCTGGAAGTAGCGGGGGCCTAGGATCCTACGAGCAGTACTTC
>TRBJ1-2|NA|TRBV7-9
CASSLVGGRGGYTF
TGTGCCAGCAGCTTAGTAGGAGGGCGAGGTGGCTACACCTTC
>TRBJ2-3|TRBD2|TRBV6-1
CASSTSGGGTDTQYF
TGTGCCAGCAGTACTAGCGGGGGGGGCACAGATACGCAGTATTTT
>TRBJ1-4|TRBD1|TRBV5-1
CASSTGQGSEKLFF
TGCGCCAGCAGCACCGGACAGGGGTCTGAAAAACTGTTTTTT
>TRBJ1-2|TRBD1|TRBV11-2
CASSRTGDGYTF
TGTGCCAGCAGTCGGACAGGTGATGGCTACACCTTC
>TRBJ2-3|NA|TRBV5-1
CASSTPLGTDTQYF
TGCGCCAGCAGCACGCCACTGGGCACAGATACGCAGTATTTT
>TRBJ2-1|NA|TRBV27
CASSLRDRLFYEQFF
TGTGCCAGCAGTCTCCGGGATCGACTTTTTTATGAGCAGTTCTTC
>TRBJ1-1|NA|TRBV14
CASSHMNTEAFF
TGTGCCAGCAGCCACATGAACACTGAAGCTTTCTTT
>TRBJ2-3|TRBD2|TRBV9
CASSVASGRAGDTQYF
TGTGCCAGCAGCGTAGCGAGCGGGAGGGCCGGGGATACGCAGTATTTT
>TRBJ2-7|NA|TRBV6-5
CASSLTRLNSYEQYF
TGTGCCAGCAGTCTGACTAGGTTGAACTCCTACGAGCAGTACTTC
>TRBJ2-7|NA|TRBV5-6
CATNRQGIGDEQYF
TGTGCCACAAACCGGCAGGGGATCGGCGACGAGCAGTACTTC
>TRBJ1-1|NA|TRBV5-1
CASSFRGENTEAFF
TGCGCCAGCAGCTTCCGGGGAGAGAACACTGAAGCTTTCTTT
>TRBJ1-1|TRBD1|TRBV4-3
CASSQDNRGSTEAFF
TGCGCCAGCAGCCAAGATAACAGGGGGTCGACTGAAGCTTTCTTT
>TRBJ1-1|NA|TRBV27
CASRSRVLNTEAFF
TGTGCCAGCAGGTCTCGGGTCCTGAACACTGAAGCTTTCTTT